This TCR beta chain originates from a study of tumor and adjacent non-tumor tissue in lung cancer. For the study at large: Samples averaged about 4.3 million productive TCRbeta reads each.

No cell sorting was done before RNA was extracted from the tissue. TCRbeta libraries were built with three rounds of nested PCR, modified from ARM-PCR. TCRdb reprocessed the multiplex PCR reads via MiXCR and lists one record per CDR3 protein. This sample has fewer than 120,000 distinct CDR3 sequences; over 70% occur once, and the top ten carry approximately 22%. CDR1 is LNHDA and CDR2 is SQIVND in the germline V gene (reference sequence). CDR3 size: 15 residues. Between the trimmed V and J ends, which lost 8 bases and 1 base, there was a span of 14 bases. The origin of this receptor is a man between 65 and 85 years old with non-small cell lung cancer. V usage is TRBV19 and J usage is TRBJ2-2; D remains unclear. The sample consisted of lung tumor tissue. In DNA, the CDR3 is TGTGCCAGTTTCCATTGGGATATGAACACCGGGGAGCTGTTTTTT. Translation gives CASFHWDMNTGELFF.